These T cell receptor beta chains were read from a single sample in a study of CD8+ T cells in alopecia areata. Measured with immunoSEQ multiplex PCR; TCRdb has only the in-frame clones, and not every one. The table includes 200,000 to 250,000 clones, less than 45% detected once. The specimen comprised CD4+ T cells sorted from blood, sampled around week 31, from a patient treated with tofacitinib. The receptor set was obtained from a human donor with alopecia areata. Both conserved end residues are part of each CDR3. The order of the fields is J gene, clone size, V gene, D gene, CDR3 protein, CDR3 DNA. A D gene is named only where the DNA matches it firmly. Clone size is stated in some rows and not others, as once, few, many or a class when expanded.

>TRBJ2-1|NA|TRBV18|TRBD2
CASSPTSGGYNEQFF
TGTGCCAGCTCCCCTACTAGCGGAGGCTACAATGAGCAGTTCTTC
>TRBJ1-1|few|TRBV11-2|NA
CASSLDRDSTEAFF
TGTGCCAGCAGCTTAGACAGGGATTCGACTGAAGCTTTCTTT
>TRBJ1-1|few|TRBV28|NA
CASREGSHTEAFF
TGTGCCAGCAGGGAGGGAAGTCACACTGAAGCTTTCTTT
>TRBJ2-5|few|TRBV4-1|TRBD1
CASSRAPATDRQETQYF
TGCGCCAGCAGCCGGGCACCAGCCACGGACAGGCAAGAGACCCAGTACTTC
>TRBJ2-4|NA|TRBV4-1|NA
CASSQVGRENIQYF
TGTGCCAGCAGCCAAGTTGGAAGGGAAAACATTCAGTACTTC
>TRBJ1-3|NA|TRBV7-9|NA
CASSYRPLDKYGNTIYF
TGTGCCAGCAGCTACCGGCCCCTGGATAAATATGGAAACACCATATATTTT
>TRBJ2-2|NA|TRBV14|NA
CASSQHRGATGTGELFF
TGTGCCAGCAGCCAACACCGGGGGGCCACGGGCACCGGGGAGCTGTTTTTT
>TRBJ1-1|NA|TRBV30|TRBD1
CAWSVDREAEAFF
TGTGCCTGGAGCGTTGACAGGGAAGCTGAAGCTTTCTTT
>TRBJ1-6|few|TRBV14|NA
CASSQVRNSPLHF
TGTGCCAGCAGCCAAGTCAGAAATTCACCCCTCCACTTT
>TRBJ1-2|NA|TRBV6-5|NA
CASSLPGDRVYTF
TGTGCCAGCAGCCTACCGGGGGACCGGGTCTACACCTTC
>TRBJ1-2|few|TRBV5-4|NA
CASRHGVDYGYTF
TGTGCCAGCAGACATGGGGTAGACTATGGCTACACCTTC
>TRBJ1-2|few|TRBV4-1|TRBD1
CASSQVDRERYGYTF
TGCGCCAGCAGCCAAGTGGACAGGGAGCGCTATGGCTACACCTTC
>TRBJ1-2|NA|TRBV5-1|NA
CASSLGYRDYGYTF
TGCGCCAGCAGCTTGGGGTACAGGGACTATGGCTACACCTTC
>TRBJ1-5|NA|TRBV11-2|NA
CASSSYNQPQHF
TGTGCCAGCAGCTCCTACAATCAGCCCCAGCATTTT
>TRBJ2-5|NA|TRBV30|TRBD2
CAWSVRGRAETQYF
TGTGCCTGGAGTGTACGCGGGAGGGCGGAGACCCAGTACTTC
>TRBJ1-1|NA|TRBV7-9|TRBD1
CASSLAGQGEAFF
TGTGCCAGCAGCTTAGCCGGACAGGGGGAAGCTTTCTTT
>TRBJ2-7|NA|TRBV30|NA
CAWSLQYEQYF
TGTGCCTGGAGTCTTCAATACGAGCAGTACTTC
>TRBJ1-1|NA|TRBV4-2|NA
CASSQGDRAGGTEAFF
TGTGCCAGCAGCCAAGGGGACCGCGCTGGGGGCACTGAAGCTTTCTTT
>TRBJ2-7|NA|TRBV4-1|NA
CASSHLLAVSSYEQYF
TGCGCCAGCAGCCATCTACTAGCCGTCAGCTCCTACGAGCAGTACTTC
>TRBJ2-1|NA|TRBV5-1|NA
CASSLDYNEQFF
TGCGCCAGCAGCTTGGATTACAATGAGCAGTTCTTC
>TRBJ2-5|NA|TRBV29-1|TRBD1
CSVYRGETQYF
TGCAGCGTTTACAGGGGTGAGACCCAGTACTTC
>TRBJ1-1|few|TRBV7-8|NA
CASSQRMNTEAFF
TGTGCCAGCAGCCAGAGAATGAACACTGAAGCTTTCTTT
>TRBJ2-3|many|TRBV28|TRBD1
CASSIWTGGETDTQYF
TGTGCCAGCAGTATATGGACAGGGGGGGAGACAGATACGCAGTATTTT
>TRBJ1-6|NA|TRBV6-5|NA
CASRNPGLYNSPLHF
TGTGCCAGCAGGAACCCGGGCCTCTATAATTCACCCCTCCACTTT
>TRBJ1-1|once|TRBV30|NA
CAWNPGPSEAFF
TGTGCCTGGAACCCGGGCCCGTCTGAAGCTTTCTTT
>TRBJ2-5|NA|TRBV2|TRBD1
CASRGQGETQYF
TGTGCCAGCAGAGGACAGGGAGAGACCCAGTACTTC
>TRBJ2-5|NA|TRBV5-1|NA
CASSLISRQETQYF
TGCGCCAGCAGCTTGATTTCCAGGCAAGAGACCCAGTACTTC
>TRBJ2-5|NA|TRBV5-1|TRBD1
CASRMATGDETQYF
TGCGCCAGCAGAATGGCCACAGGGGACGAGACCCAGTACTTC
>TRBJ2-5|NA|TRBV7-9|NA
CASSLLGETQYF
TGTGCCAGCAGCTTACTCGGAGAGACCCAGTACTTC
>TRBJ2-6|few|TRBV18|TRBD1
CASSPRQGNNAGANVLTF
TGTGCCAGCTCCCCTCGACAGGGAAATAATGCTGGGGCCAACGTCCTGACTTTC
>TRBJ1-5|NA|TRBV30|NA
CAWSPPPPGQPQHF
TGTGCCTGGAGCCCACCTCCCCCGGGTCAGCCCCAGCATTTT
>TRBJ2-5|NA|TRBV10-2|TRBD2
CASIPAGEKTQYF
TGCGCCAGCATTCCAGCGGGAGAGAAGACCCAGTACTTC